The TCR beta chain described here comes from a study of CD8 T cells in Susac syndrome. Study-wide background: Blood was drawn from Susac syndrome patients while they were therapy-naive, on corticosteroids, or on intravenous immunoglobulin alone. General study points: Only a relatively small number of individuals were included in the TCR sequencing and HLA analysis.

Sequencing targeted TCR beta in blood CD8+ and CD4+ T cells. Recently defined diagnostic criteria for definite or probable disease were fulfilled by Susac syndrome patients. With respect to this clonotype: Its target is not known.

About 0.5 to 1 ug RNA was reverse transcribed with random hexamers. A single record per CDR3 protein comes from TCRdb applying MiXCR to the immunoSEQ multiplex PCR reads. The sample has hundreds of thousands of distinct CDR3 sequences, less than 95% seen once; the top ten hold 0.15% to 0.2%. V was trimmed by 5 bases and J by 5 bases, leaving 12 bases between them. The CDR3 is made up of 14 amino acids. Germline-derived CDR1 and CDR2 are MNHNY and SVGAGI (reference sequence). The sample consisted of CD4+ T cells from PBMCs. The chain has TRBV6-6 and TRBJ1-4, with a possible D match to TRBD1 (5 bases). The sequence derives from a human donor with Susac syndrome. In DNA form, the CDR3 reads TGTGCCAGCAGTAACTACGACAGAAATGAAAAACTGTTTTTT. This codes for CASSNYDRNEKLFF.